Each of the 25 T cell receptor beta chains below was sequenced from the same sample in a study of T-cell memory formation after mild COVID-19. TCRdb processed the 5' RACE reads anew with MiXCR; each CDR3 protein has one entry. This sample has 250,000 or so distinct CDR3 sequences, with under 20% found just once. The sample comprised PBMCs or a T cell subset sorted from them (not recorded which). Source of these receptors: a man aged 18 to 35 who had mild COVID-19 (a few samples of this study predate the infection). Cell type and time point are not known.

This clonotype has more than one count but fewer than ten. The V and J genes are TRBV6-6 and TRBJ1-1; D gene uncertain. This CDR3 has 15 amino acids. V was pared by 0 bases and J by 4 bases, with 12 bases between. CDR1 and CDR2 (germline): MNHNY, SVGAGI (reference sequence). The CDR3 sequence is CASSYSWERSTEAFF. As DNA, the CDR3 is TGTGCCAGCAGTTACTCTTGGGAGAGGAGCACTGAAGCTTTCTTT.

CDR3 sequence reads: CASSSRDGDNSPLHF. The CDR3 DNA follows: TGTGCCAGCTCAAGTCGAGACGGCGATAATTCACCCCTCCACTTT. The genes are TRBV18 and TRBJ1-6; D gene unclear. The CDR3 extends over 15 amino acids. Trimming stripped 5 bases from V and 5 bases from J, with 13 bases between. Germline CDR1 is KGHSH and CDR2 is LQKENI. Full variable domain (remainder filled in from reference TRBV18 and TRBJ1-6): NAGVMQNPRHLVRRRGQEARLRCSPMKGHSHVYWYRQLPEEGLKFMVYLQKENIIDESGMPKERFSAEFPKEGPSILRIQQVVRGDSAAYFCASSSRDGDNSPLHFGNGTRLTVT.

This sequence joins TRBV11-2 and TRBJ1-2, with 8 bases that match TRBD1. With V trimmed by 6 bases and J by 4 bases, 16 bases remained unmatched. Germline CDR1 and CDR2: SGHAT and FQNNGV. CDR3 length: 17 residues. The CDR3 loop reads CASRGIKDRETSYGYTF. DNA for the CDR3: TGTGCCAGCAGGGGGATCAAGGACAGGGAGACATCCTATGGCTACACCTTC.

Comment on this clonotype: A read error may be the cause here, since a much bigger clone is one base away. The J gene is TRBJ1-6, the V gene TRBV3-1; D is undetermined. This CDR3 contains 14 residues. Germline assignment: CDR1 LGHDT and CDR2 YNNKEL (reference sequence). In nucleotides, the CDR3 is TGTGCCAGCAGCCAAGACGGGTATCCATCACCCATCCACTTT. This translates into CASSQDGYPSPIHF.

The chain joins TRBV20-1 to TRBJ2-1; the match to TRBD2 covers 8 bases. Germline loops: CDR1 DFQATT, CDR2 SNEGSKA (reference sequence). V dropped 2 bases and J dropped 0; count of bases not matched to a gene: 12. The CDR3 has 18 amino acids. CDR3 amino acids: CSARRPLAGTSSYNEQFF. CDR3 coding DNA: TGCAGTGCTAGAAGGCCTTTAGCGGGGACGAGCTCCTACAATGAGCAGTTCTTC.

This clonotype was observed a few times. V usage is TRBV6-5 and J usage is TRBJ2-3; possibly TRBD2 for D (6 bases). The germline V gene has CDR1 MNHEY and CDR2 SVGAGI. The V gene lost 0 bases and the J gene lost 4 bases, with 11 bases spanning the gap. The CDR3 loop spans 15 amino acids. The CDR3 loop reads CASSYSTRRADTQYF. For the CDR3, the DNA is TGTGCCAGCAGTTACTCTACCAGGAGGGCAGATACGCAGTATTTT.

The genes are TRBV9 and TRBJ2-7; 11 bases line up with TRBD1. Germline CDR1 SGDLS, CDR2 YYNGEE. The CDR3 extends over 15 amino acids. V gave up 2 bases and J gave up 2 bases; unmatched junction bases: 3. The CDR3: CASSVDRGHPYEQYF. CDR3 nucleotides: TGTGCCAGCAGCGTGGACAGGGGGCACCCCTACGAGCAGTACTTC.

The CDR3: CASSLDSGAGETQYF. As DNA, the CDR3 is TGTGCCAGCAGCTTGGATAGCGGTGCAGGGGAGACCCAGTACTTC. V gene TRBV5-4 combines with J gene TRBJ2-5, with D tentatively TRBD2 (6 bases). Trimming took 0 bases from V and 5 from J, leaving 14 bases between them. There are 15 residues in the CDR3. Per the germline V gene, CDR1 is SGHNT and CDR2 is YYREEE (reference sequence). Using reference TRBV5-4 and TRBJ2-5 for the parts outside the CDR3, the full variable domain is ETGVTQSPTHLIKTRGQQVTLRCSSQSGHNTVSWYQQALGQGPQFIFQYYREEENGRGNFPPRFSGLQFPNYSSELNVNALELDDSALYLCASSLDSGAGETQYFGPGTRLLVL.

This chain connects TRBV12-3 or TRBV12-4 to TRBJ2-7; D is unclear. With 3 bases removed from V and 6 bases from J, the gap between germline ends came to 12 bases. The CDR3 length is 13 residues. The CDR3 sequence: CASSFGPPGEQYF. The CDR3 region has the DNA TGTGCCAGCAGTTTCGGACCCCCCGGCGAGCAGTACTTC.

This clonotype came up many times. The chain carries TRBV19 and TRBJ2-1; tentative D call: TRBD1 (6 bases). Trimming removed 5 bases at V and 12 bases at J, with 17 bases between. Germline loops: CDR1 LNHDA, CDR2 SQIVND (reference sequence). The CDR3 extends over 13 amino acids. The CDR3 loop is CASSVGTLLTQFF. CDR3 DNA sequence: TGTGCCAGTAGTGTCGGGACACTACTTACGCAGTTCTTC.

This clonotype showed up just a few times. The chain recombines TRBV4-1 with TRBJ1-6; possible D gene TRBD1, 5 bases. Germline-derived CDR1 and CDR2 are MGHRA and YSYEKL. The CDR3 length is 14 residues. Trimming pared 5 bases from V and 5 bases from J, leaving 10 bases between. The CDR3: CASSSSGNNSPLHF. The CDR3 DNA follows: TGCGCCAGCAGCTCCTCAGGGAATAATTCACCCCTCCACTTT.

This clonotype was counted between two and nine times. The chain links TRBV5-1 to TRBJ2-7; perhaps D is TRBD1 or TRBD2 (5 bases each). Germline CDR1 reads SGHRS; CDR2 reads YFSETQ. The germline V and J ends were trimmed by 4 bases and 4 bases, with 18 bases remaining between them. CDR3 length: 15 amino acids. CDR3 in amino acids: CASSMGDVQSYEQYF. DNA for the CDR3: TGCGCCAGCAGCATGGGGGACGTTCAAAGTTACGAGCAGTACTTC.

This clonotype was seen only a few times. This chain uses TRBV4-2 with TRBJ2-5, with a tentative D call TRBD1 (5 bases). The germline gives CDR1 LGHNA, CDR2 YNFKEQ. V was pared by 4 bases and J by 4 bases, with 13 bases between. This CDR3 is built from 14 residues. The CDR3 DNA is TGTGCCAGCAGCCGGCGTGGGCAGGGAGAGACCCAGTACTTC. Its protein product is CASSRRGQGETQYF.

The table lists this clonotype with many counts. The rearrangement links TRBV7-3 to TRBJ2-3; 7 bases align to TRBD2. V dropped 2 bases and J dropped 3; count of bases not matched to a gene: 2. Germline values: CDR1 SGHTA, CDR2 FQGTGA. The CDR3 is 14 amino acids. The CDR3 sequence: CASSLLGGTDTQYF. The CDR3 nucleotides read TGTGCCAGCAGCTTATTGGGGGGGACAGATACGCAGTATTTT.

The genes are TRBV4-3 and TRBJ2-7; D gene ambiguous. Trimming took off 0 bases at V and 4 bases at J, with 16 bases between the two ends. Germline CDR1 reads LGHNA; CDR2 reads YSLEER. This CDR3 is built from 16 residues. CDR3 protein: CASSQDHGVLTYEQYF. The CDR3 DNA follows: TGCGCCAGCAGCCAAGATCATGGCGTCCTCACATACGAGCAGTACTTC.

V and J are TRBV11-2 and TRBJ1-2; 9 positions match TRBD1. The V and J ends lost 0 bases and 2 bases, in that order; junction bases with no gene match: 4. Germline V CDR1 and CDR2: SGHAT, FQNNGV. This CDR3 is 16 amino acids long. The CDR3 sequence: CASSLDLGQGNYGYTF. CDR3 sequence (DNA): TGTGCCAGCAGCTTAGATTTAGGACAGGGGAACTATGGCTACACCTTC. The full variable domain, completed using reference TRBV11-2 and TRBJ1-2, is EAGVAQSPRYKIIEKRQSVAFWCNPISGHATLYWYQQILGQGPKLLIQFQNNGVVDDSQLPKDRFSAERLKGVDSTLKIQPAKLEDSAVYLCASSLDLGQGNYGYTFGSGTRLTVV.

This clonotype was seen a few times. The chain recombines TRBV4-3 with TRBJ2-7; the match to TRBD2 covers 9 bases. The V and J ends lost 2 bases and 5 bases, in that order; junction bases with no gene match: 7. This CDR3 contains 15 residues. From germline, CDR1 is LGHNA and CDR2 YSLEER. The CDR3 sequence is CASSQPSGGIHEQYF. CDR3 in DNA: TGCGCCAGCAGCCAACCCAGCGGGGGGATCCACGAGCAGTACTTC.

V usage is TRBV3-1 and J usage is TRBJ1-5; D is uncertain. The V end was cut by 0 bases, the J end by 11 bases, with 8 bases between. The CDR3 has 12 residues. The germline gives CDR1 LGHDT, CDR2 YNNKEL (reference sequence). The CDR3 here is CASSQDLRTQHF. CDR3 nucleotide sequence: TGTGCCAGCAGCCAAGACCTCCGCACCCAGCATTTT.

The rearrangement joins TRBV12-3 or TRBV12-4 to TRBJ1-1; maybe TRBD1 (5 bases). The CDR3 spans 13 residues. V lost 6 bases to trimming and J lost 2 bases, with 10 bases between them. The CDR3 DNA follows: TGTGCCAGCAGCCCGGGGCGAAACACTGAAGCTTTCTTT. Translated: CASSPGRNTEAFF.

This clonotype was detected a few times. The V and J genes are TRBV4-2 and TRBJ1-6; 9 positions match TRBD1. CDR1 and CDR2 (germline): LGHNA, YNFKEQ. CDR3 length: 18 amino acids. With 2 bases clipped from V and 4 bases from J, the junction kept 9 bases outside the gene matches. The CDR3 reads CASSQFVGQGEYNSPLHF. In DNA, the CDR3 is TGTGCCAGCAGCCAATTTGTGGGACAGGGTGAATATAATTCACCCCTCCACTTT.

The rearrangement uses TRBV7-3 and TRBJ2-7, with TRBD1 matching 10 bases. CDR3 length: 15 amino acids. Germline values: CDR1 SGHTA, CDR2 FQGTGA. V lost 5 bases to trimming and J lost 5 bases; unmatched junction nucleotides: 9. The CDR3 DNA reads as TGTGCCAGCAGCCCGAGACAGGGGGCGATCCACGAGCAGTACTTC. Amino acid sequence: CASSPRQGAIHEQYF.

This clonotype was picked up many times. This chain joins TRBV11-2 and TRBJ2-5; D tentatively fits TRBD1 or TRBD2 (5 bases each). Trimming removed 8 bases at V and 1 base at J, with 5 bases between. CDR3 length: 11 amino acids. CDR1 SGHAT and CDR2 FQNNGV come from the germline V gene. As DNA, the CDR3 is TGTGCCAGCGGGACCCAAGAGACCCAGTACTTC. Its translation is CASGTQETQYF.

This clonotype has more than one count but fewer than ten. The chain recombines TRBV4-3 with TRBJ1-5, with D perhaps matching TRBD1 (5 bases). The CDR3 runs 16 residues. Trimming pared 1 base from V and 6 bases from J, leaving 16 bases between. The V gene's germline CDR1 is LGHNA and CDR2 YSLEER. The CDR3 loop reads CASSQGAGGTGQPQHF. CDR3 DNA: TGCGCCAGCAGCCAAGGCGCGGGGGGAACGGGTCAGCCCCAGCATTTT.

This clonotype came up many times. The chain carries TRBV6-2 or TRBV6-3 and TRBJ2-5; perhaps D is TRBD1 or TRBD2 (5 bases each). V gave up 6 bases and J gave up 5 bases, with 19 bases separating them. The CDR3 is 15 amino acids. Germline assignment: CDR1 MNHEY and CDR2 SVGEGT. The CDR3 reads CASSKRDFWGETQYF. CDR3 in DNA: TGTGCCAGCAGCAAGAGGGATTTCTGGGGGGAGACCCAGTACTTC.

The chain links TRBV3-1 to TRBJ1-2, with D maybe TRBD1 (6 bases). Germline V gene sequence: CDR1 LGHDT, CDR2 YNNKEL (reference sequence). The V end lost 1 base, the J end lost 5 bases, and 23 bases lay between the germline ends. This CDR3 comprises 18 residues. The DNA of the CDR3 is TGTGCCAGCAGCCAAGTGGACCGTCTAGAAGGACAGAATTATGGCTACACCTTC. Protein sequence: CASSQVDRLEGQNYGYTF. Looking up the rest from reference TRBV3-1 and TRBJ1-2 gives the full variable domain: DTAVSQTPKYLVTQMGNDKSIKCEQNLGHDTMYWYKQDSKKFLKIMFSYNNKELIINETVPNRFSPKSPDKAHLNLHINSLELGDSAVYFCASSQVDRLEGQNYGYTFGSGTRLTVV.